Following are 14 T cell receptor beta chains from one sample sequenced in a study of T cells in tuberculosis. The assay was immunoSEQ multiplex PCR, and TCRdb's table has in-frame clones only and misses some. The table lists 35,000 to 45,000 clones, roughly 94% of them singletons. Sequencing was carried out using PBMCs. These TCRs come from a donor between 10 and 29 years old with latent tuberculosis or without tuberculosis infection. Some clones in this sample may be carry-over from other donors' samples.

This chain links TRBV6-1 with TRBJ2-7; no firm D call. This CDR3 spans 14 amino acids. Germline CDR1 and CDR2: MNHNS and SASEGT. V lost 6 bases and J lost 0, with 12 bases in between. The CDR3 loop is CASRFGRSSYEQYF. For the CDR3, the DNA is TGTGCCAGCAGGTTCGGTAGGAGCTCCTACGAGCAGTACTTC.

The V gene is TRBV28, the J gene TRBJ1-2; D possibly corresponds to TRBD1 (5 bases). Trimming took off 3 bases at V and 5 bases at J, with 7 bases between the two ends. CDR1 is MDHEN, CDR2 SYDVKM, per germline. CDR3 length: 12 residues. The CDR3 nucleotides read TGTGCCAGCAGTTTTTCAGGGTATGGCTACACCTTC. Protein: CASSFSGYGYTF.

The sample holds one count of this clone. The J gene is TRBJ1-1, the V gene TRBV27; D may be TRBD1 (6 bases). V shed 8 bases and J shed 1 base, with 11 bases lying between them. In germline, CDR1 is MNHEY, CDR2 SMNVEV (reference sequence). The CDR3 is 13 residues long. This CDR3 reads CASGRGGNTEAFF. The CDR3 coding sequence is TGTGCCAGCGGACGAGGGGGGAACACTGAAGCTTTCTTT.

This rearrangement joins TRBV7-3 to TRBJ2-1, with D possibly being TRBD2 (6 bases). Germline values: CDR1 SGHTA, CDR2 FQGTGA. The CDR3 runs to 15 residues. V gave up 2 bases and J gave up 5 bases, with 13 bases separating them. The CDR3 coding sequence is TGTGCCAGCAGCTTAGGTTTACCGGGAGACAATGAGCAGTTCTTC. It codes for CASSLGLPGDNEQFF. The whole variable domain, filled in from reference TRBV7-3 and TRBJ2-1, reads GAGVSQTPSNKVTEKGKYVELRCDPISGHTALYWYRQSLGQGPEFLIYFQGTGAADDSGLPNDRFFAVRPEGSVSTLKIQRTERGDSAVYLCASSLGLPGDNEQFFGPGTRLTVL.

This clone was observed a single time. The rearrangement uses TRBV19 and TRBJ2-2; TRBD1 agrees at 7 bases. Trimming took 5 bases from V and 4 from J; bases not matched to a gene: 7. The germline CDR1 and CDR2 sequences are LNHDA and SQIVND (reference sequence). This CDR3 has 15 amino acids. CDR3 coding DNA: TGTGCCAGTAGTCGACAGGGTATAGCCACCGGGGAGCTGTTTTTT. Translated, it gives CASSRQGIATGELFF.

CDR3 sequence reads: CASSSLAGVPGELFF. CDR3 coding DNA: TGTGCCAGTAGTAGTCTAGCGGGAGTTCCCGGGGAGCTGTTTTTT. The rearrangement joins TRBV19 to TRBJ2-2, with 10 bases identical to TRBD2. In germline, CDR1 is LNHDA, CDR2 SQIVND (reference sequence). This CDR3 is built from 15 residues. V shed 4 bases and J 6 bases; nucleotides not matched to a gene: 5.

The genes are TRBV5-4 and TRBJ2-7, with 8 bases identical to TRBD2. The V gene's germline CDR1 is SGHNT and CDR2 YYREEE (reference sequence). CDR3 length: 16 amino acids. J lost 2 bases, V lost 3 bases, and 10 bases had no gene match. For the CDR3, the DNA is TGTGCCAGCAGCTCCGGTCCAAGCGGGAGTCCCTACGAGCAGTACTTC. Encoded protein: CASSSGPSGSPYEQYF.

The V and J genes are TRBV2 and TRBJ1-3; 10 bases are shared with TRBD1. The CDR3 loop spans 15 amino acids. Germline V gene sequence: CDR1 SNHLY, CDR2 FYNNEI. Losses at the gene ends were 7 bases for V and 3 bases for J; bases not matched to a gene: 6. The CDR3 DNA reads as TGTGCCAGCACCTCCCGGGACAGGGGTGGAAACACCATATATTTT. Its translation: CASTSRDRGGNTIYF.

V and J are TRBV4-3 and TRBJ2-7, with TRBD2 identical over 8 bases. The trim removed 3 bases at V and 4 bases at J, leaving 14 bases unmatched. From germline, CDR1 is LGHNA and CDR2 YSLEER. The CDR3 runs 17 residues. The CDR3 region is CASSQEHPAGANYEQYF. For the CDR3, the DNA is TGCGCCAGCAGCCAGGAACACCCAGCGGGGGCGAATTACGAGCAGTACTTC.

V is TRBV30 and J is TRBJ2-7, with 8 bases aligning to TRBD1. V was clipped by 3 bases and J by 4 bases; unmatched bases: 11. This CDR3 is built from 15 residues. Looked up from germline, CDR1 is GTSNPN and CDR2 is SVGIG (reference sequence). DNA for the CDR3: TGTGCCTGGAGCTCCGACAGGGGATTTGTGTACGAGCAGTACTTC. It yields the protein CAWSSDRGFVYEQYF.

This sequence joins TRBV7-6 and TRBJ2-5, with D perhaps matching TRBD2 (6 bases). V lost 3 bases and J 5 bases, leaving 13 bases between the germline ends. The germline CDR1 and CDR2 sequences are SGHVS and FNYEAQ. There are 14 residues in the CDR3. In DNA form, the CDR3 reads TGTGCCAGCAGCTTGGACGGGGGTCTGGAGACCCAGTACTTC. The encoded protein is CASSLDGGLETQYF.

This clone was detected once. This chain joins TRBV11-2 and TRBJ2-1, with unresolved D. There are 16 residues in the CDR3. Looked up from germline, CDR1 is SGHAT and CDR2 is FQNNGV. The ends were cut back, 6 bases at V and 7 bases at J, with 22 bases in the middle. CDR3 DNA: TGTGCCAGCAGTTCCTCCCCAAGACACTCACGAAATGAGCAGTTCTTC. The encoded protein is CASSSSPRHSRNEQFF.

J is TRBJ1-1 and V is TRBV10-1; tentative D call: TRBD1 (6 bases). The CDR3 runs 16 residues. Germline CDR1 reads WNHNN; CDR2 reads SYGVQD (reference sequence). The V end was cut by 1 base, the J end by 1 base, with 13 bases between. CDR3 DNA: TGCGCCAGCAGTGAGTGGCCCGGGACAAAGAACACTGAAGCTTTCTTT. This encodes CASSEWPGTKNTEAFF.

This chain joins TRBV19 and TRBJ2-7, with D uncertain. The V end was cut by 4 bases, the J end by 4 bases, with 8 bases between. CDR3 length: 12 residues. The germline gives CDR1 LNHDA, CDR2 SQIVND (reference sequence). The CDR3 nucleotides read TGTGCCAGTAGTACAGGTAGATACGAGCAGTACTTC. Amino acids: CASSTGRYEQYF.